The present entry profiles one TCR beta chain with its context. This sample was included in a study of shared clonotypes between healthy human individuals. Background on the study: Three plates were used per donor for CD4 naive, three for CD4 memory, two for CD8 naive and one for CD8 memory.

Positive CCR7 selection of CD45RO-negative cells yielded the naive CD8 cells, and terminally differentiated effector memory CD45RA+ cells were excluded. Germline lookup yields CDR1 LNHDA and CDR2 SQIVND (reference sequence). The CDR3 covers 13 residues. Between the trimmed V and J ends, which lost 6 bases and 6 bases, there was a span of 15 bases. Assay runs were performed at deep level. The data were produced by immunoSEQ multiplex PCR, yet TCRdb's version contains in-frame clones alone and is incomplete. The sample lists hundreds of thousands of clones; about 91% were seen once. The clonotype originates from a man aged 25-45 years in good health. This chain links TRBV19 with TRBJ2-7, with a possible D match to TRBD2 (6 bases). Sequenced material: naive CD8+ T cells sorted from blood. The CDR3 loop is CASRPGAETEQYF. CDR3 sequence (DNA): TGTGCCAGTAGGCCGGGAGCGGAGACCGAGCAGTACTTC.